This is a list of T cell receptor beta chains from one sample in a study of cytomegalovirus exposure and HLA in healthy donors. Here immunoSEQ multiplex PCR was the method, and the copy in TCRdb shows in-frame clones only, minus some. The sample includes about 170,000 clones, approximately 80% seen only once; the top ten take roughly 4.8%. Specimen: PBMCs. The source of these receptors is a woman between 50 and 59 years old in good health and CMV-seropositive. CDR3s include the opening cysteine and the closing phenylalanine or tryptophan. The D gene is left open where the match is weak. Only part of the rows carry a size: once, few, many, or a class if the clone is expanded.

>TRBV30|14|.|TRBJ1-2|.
TGTGCCTGGGACAAGGGGCACAGGATCTATGGCTACACCTTC
CAWDKGHRIYGYTF
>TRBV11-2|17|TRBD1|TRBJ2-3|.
TGTGCCAGCAGCTTAGATGAGAAGGGACAGGGGGCAGATACGCAGTATTTT
CASSLDEKGQGADTQYF
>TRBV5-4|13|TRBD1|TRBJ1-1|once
TGTGCCAGCAGCTTGGGGGGGACAGGGGAAGCTTTCTTT
CASSLGGTGEAFF
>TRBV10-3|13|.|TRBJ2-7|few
TGTGCCATCAGTGAGTCGAGGAGGTACGAGCAGTACTTC
CAISESRRYEQYF
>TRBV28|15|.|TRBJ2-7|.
TGTGCCAGCAGTTTTTCTTCAAGCCCTAACTACGAGCAGTACTTC
CASSFSSSPNYEQYF
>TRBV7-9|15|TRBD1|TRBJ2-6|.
TGTGCCAGCGCAGCCCTACAGGGGGGAGCCAACGTCCTGACTTTC
CASAALQGGANVLTF
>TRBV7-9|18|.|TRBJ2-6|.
TGTGCCAGCAGTCTTCCTGGGGGGAGGTGGGCCGGGGCCAACGTCCTGACTTTC
CASSLPGGRWAGANVLTF
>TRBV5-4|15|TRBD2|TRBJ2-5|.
TGTGCCAGCCGAGCTAGCGGGGGGCTTCAAGAGACCCAGTACTTC
CASRASGGLQETQYF
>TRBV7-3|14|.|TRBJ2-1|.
TGTGCCAGCAGCTTTGGGGGGACGTGGCGGGAGCAGTTCTTC
CASSFGGTWREQFF
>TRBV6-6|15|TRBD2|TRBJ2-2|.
TGTGCCAGCAGTTACCCAGCGGGAGGGCACGGGGAGCTGTTTTTT
CASSYPAGGHGELFF
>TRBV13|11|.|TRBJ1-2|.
TGTGCCAGCAGCTTTGTCGGTGGCTACACCTTC
CASSFVGGYTF
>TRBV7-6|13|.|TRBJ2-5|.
TGTGCCAGCAGCTACTCTGGCACGGGGACCCAGTACTTC
CASSYSGTGTQYF
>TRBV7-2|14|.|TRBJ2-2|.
TGTGCCAGCAGCTTACAGATTAACACCGGGGAGCTGTTTTTT
CASSLQINTGELFF
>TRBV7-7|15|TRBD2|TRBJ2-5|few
TGTGCTAGCAGCCAAACTAGCGGGGGGGCAGAGACCCAGTACTTC
CASSQTSGGAETQYF
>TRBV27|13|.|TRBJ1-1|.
TGTGCCAGCAGTTTTGGGCCAGGGTATCAAGCTTTCTTT
CASSFGPGYQAFF
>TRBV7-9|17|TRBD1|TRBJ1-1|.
TGTGCCAGCAGCTCCGGACAGGGGATCGGGTTGGGAACTGAAGCTTTCTTT
CASSSGQGIGLGTEAFF
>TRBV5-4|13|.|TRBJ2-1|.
TGTGCCAGCAGCTTGGTAGACGGGAGCGGGCAGTTCTTC
CASSLVDGSGQFF
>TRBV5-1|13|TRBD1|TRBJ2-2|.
TGCGCCAGCAGACAACAGGGGACCGGGGAGCTGTTTTTT
CASRQQGTGELFF
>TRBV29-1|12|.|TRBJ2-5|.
TGCAGCGTTGTAAGCCTCTGGGAGACCCAGTACTTC
CSVVSLWETQYF
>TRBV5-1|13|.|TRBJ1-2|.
TGCGCCAGCAGGGACGCAGGGTACTATGGCTACACCTTC
CASRDAGYYGYTF
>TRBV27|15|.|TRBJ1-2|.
TGTGCCAGCAGGGAGGGCGGGGCCCTGGGCTATGGCTACACCTTC
CASREGGALGYGYTF
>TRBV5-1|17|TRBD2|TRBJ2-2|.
TGCGCCAGCAGCTTACGAGCGGGGGGGACCCGCACCGGGGAGCTGTTTTTT
CASSLRAGGTRTGELFF
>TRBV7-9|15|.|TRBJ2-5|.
TGTGCCAGCAGCTTAGCGCTTGGGGGACAAGGGACCCAGTACTTC
CASSLALGGQGTQYF
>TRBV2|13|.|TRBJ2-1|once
TGTGCCAGCAAGGCTAGCGCCCTTAATGAGCAGTTCTTC
CASKASALNEQFF
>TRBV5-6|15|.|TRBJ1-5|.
TGTGCCAGCAGCTTGAACAGGCTATTTAATCAGCCCCAGCATTTT
CASSLNRLFNQPQHF
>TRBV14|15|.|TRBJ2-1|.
TGTGCCAGCAGCCAAGGACAGAGGTCCTACAATGAGCAGTTCTTC
CASSQGQRSYNEQFF
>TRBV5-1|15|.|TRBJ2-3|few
TGCGCCAGCAGCTTGACGACACTTCCCACAGATACGCAGTATTTT
CASSLTTLPTDTQYF
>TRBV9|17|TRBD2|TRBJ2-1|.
TGTGCCAGCAGCGGACCCAAGCGGGGGGAATCCTACAATGAGCAGTTCTTC
CASSGPKRGESYNEQFF
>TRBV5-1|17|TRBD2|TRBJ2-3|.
TGCGCCAGCAGCCTTTTAGCGGGAGGGCCAGGGACAGATACGCAGTATTTT
CASSLLAGGPGTDTQYF
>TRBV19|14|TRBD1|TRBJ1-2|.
TGTGCCAGTAGAACCGGGACAGGAAGGAATGGCTACACCTTC
CASRTGTGRNGYTF
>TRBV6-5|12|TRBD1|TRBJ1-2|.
TGTGCCAGTAGAGGGGGCGGCTATGGCTACACCTTC
CASRGGGYGYTF
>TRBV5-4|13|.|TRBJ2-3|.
TGTGCCAGCAGCTTAGGAACAGGGGATACGCAGTATTTT
CASSLGTGDTQYF
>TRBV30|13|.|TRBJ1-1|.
TGTGCCTGGTCCGGACAAGTGAACACTGAAGCTTTCTTT
CAWSGQVNTEAFF
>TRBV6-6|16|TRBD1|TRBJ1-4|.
TGTGCCAGCATCCCGGGACAGGGTATTCCTAATGAAAAACTGTTTTTT
CASIPGQGIPNEKLFF
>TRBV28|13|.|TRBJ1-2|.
TGTGCCAGCAGTTTATCCGCAGGGTATGGCTACACCTTC
CASSLSAGYGYTF
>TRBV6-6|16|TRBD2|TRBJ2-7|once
TGTGCCAGCAGTAGAAATTTCGGGACTAGCGGATACGAGCAGTACTTC
CASSRNFGTSGYEQYF
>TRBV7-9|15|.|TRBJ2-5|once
TGTGCCAGCAGCTACCCAGCCGAGGGACAAGAGACCCAGTACTTC
CASSYPAEGQETQYF
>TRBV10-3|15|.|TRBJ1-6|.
TGTGCCAGCAGATTGCGGACAAGCCTAAATTCACCCCTCCACTTT
CASRLRTSLNSPLHF
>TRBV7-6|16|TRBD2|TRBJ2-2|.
TGTGCCAGCAGCTGGACTAGCGGGACGGGCACCGGGGAGCTGTTTTTT
CASSWTSGTGTGELFF
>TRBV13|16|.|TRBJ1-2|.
TGTGCCAGCAGGCCTCCCCTTGGGCAGGGAGGCGATGGCTACACCTTC
CASRPPLGQGGDGYTF
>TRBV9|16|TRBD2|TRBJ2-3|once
TGTGCCAGCAGCCCATTTCTAGCGGGGCACGGCGATACGCAGTATTTT
CASSPFLAGHGDTQYF
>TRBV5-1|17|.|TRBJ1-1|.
TGCGCCAGCAGCTCAAGAATTGGAACCTCCAGGGGCACTGAAGCTTTCTTT
CASSSRIGTSRGTEAFF
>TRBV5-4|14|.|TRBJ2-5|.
TGTGCCAGCAGCTTTGGAGAATTACAAGAGACCCAGTACTTC
CASSFGELQETQYF
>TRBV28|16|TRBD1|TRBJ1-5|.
TGTGCCAGCAGACGGGACAGGGCGGACGGAAATCAGCCCCAGCATTTT
CASRRDRADGNQPQHF